Shown below are 12 T cell receptor beta chains from a single sample sequenced in a study of T-cell memory formation after mild COVID-19. TCRdb reanalysed the 5' RACE reads using MiXCR and keeps one entry per CDR3 protein. The sample consists of approximately 250,000 distinct CDR3 sequences, over 15% of them appearing once. Sequenced: PBMCs or a T cell subset sorted from them (not recorded which). The receptors come from an adult woman who had mild COVID-19 (a few samples of this study predate the infection). Cell type and time point are not known.

The chain couples TRBV24-1 to TRBJ2-1; 9 bases map to TRBD1. V shed 9 bases and J 5 bases; nucleotides not matched to a gene: 7. The CDR3 runs 14 residues. Germline CDR1 is KGHDR and CDR2 is SFDVKD. DNA for the CDR3: TGTGCCACCGGGATGGGGACAGGGAACAATGAGCAGTTCTTC. Translated, it gives CATGMGTGNNEQFF.

V is TRBV12-3 or TRBV12-4 and J is TRBJ2-3; 10 nucleotides agree with TRBD2. Germline trimming cut 3 bases from V and 2 bases from J; bases unmatched to any gene: 2. The CDR3 totals 15 residues. CDR3 in DNA: TGTGCCAGCAGTTTCGGACTAGCGGTCACAGATACGCAGTATTTT. As protein: CASSFGLAVTDTQYF.

The rearrangement uses TRBV24-1 and TRBJ2-1; D not resolved. The CDR3 is 13 residues long. Germline lookup yields CDR1 KGHDR and CDR2 SFDVKD. The ends were cut back, 9 bases at V and 4 bases at J, with 12 bases in the middle. The CDR3 DNA sequence: TGTGCCACCTCGGCGGCCCGGTACAATGAGCAGTTCTTC. Its translation: CATSAARYNEQFF.

The table lists this clonotype with a few counts. The chain uses TRBV3-1 and TRBJ1-2; D unclear. This CDR3 comprises 12 residues. V lost 1 base and J lost 5, with 5 bases in between. Germline CDR1 reads LGHDT; CDR2 reads YNNKEL (reference sequence). The CDR3 region has the DNA TGTGCCAGCAGCCAAGGTATATATGGCTACACCTTC. Protein sequence: CASSQGIYGYTF.

V usage is TRBV12-3 or TRBV12-4 and J usage is TRBJ1-2; 11 nucleotides line up with TRBD1. The CDR3 length is 15 residues. V was pared by 5 bases and J by 7 bases, with 9 bases of the junction left unmatched. The CDR3 DNA reads as TGTGCCAGCAGTCCCCTTGGACAGGGGGCCGGTGGCTACACCTTC. As protein: CASSPLGQGAGGYTF.

This clonotype was detected ten times or more. V is TRBV3-1 and J is TRBJ1-1; D not resolved. The ends were cut back, 6 bases at V and 6 bases at J, with 8 bases in the middle. Germline assignment: CDR1 LGHDT and CDR2 YNNKEL (reference sequence). The CDR3 length is 11 residues. In DNA, the CDR3 is TGTGCCAGCAGGGTCGGCTCTGAAGCTTTCTTT. Translating it yields CASRVGSEAFF.

This chain joins TRBV3-1 and TRBJ1-2; no firm D call. V lost 6 bases and J lost 5, with 16 bases in between. This CDR3 has 14 amino acids. The germline V gene encodes CDR1 LGHDT and CDR2 YNNKEL (reference sequence). The CDR3 loop reads CASSFSGKMYGYTF. The CDR3 nucleotides read TGTGCCAGCAGTTTTTCGGGGAAGATGTATGGCTACACCTTC.

In this sample, this clonotype turned up a few times. The gene calls are TRBV10-3 and TRBJ2-2, with D possibly matching TRBD2 (5 bases). Trimming took off 10 bases at V and 2 bases at J, with 11 bases between the two ends. Germline lookup yields CDR1 ENHRY and CDR2 SYGVKD. The CDR3 contains 13 residues. CDR3 in amino acids: CATLEGNTGELFF. The CDR3 DNA is TGTGCCACCCTAGAGGGTAACACCGGGGAGCTGTTTTTT.

The chain has TRBV14 and TRBJ1-2, with 11 bases matching TRBD1. This CDR3 has 15 amino acids. From germline, CDR1 is SGHDN and CDR2 FVKESK. V dropped 2 bases and J dropped 6; count of bases not matched to a gene: 5. CDR3 coding DNA: TGTGCCAGCAGCCAAACCTGGACAGGGGGCGATGGCTACACCTTC. It specifies CASSQTWTGGDGYTF.

The chain joins TRBV5-4 to TRBJ2-1; D could derive from TRBD1 or TRBD2 (5 bases each). Trimming removed 4 bases at V and 1 base at J, with 18 bases between. There are 17 residues in the CDR3. Per germline, CDR1 SGHNT and CDR2 YYREEE (reference sequence). The CDR3 is CASSPVGPGRSYNEQFF. CDR3 DNA: TGTGCCAGCAGCCCCGTAGGACCGGGACGATCCTACAATGAGCAGTTCTTC.

This clonotype was seen a handful of times. The CDR3 sequence: CASSSGTSGTGELFF. The CDR3 bases are TGTGCCAGCAGCTCCGGGACTAGCGGCACCGGGGAGCTGTTTTTT. This chain uses TRBV7-2 with TRBJ2-2; 11 bases fit TRBD2. The V segment lost 4 bases and the J segment 4 bases; nucleotides outside the gene matches: 2. Germline lookup yields CDR1 SGHTA and CDR2 FQGNSA. The CDR3 loop spans 15 amino acids. The full variable domain, in which reference TRBV7-2 and TRBJ2-2 provide the parts outside the CDR3, is GAGVSQSPSNKVTEKGKDVELRCDPISGHTALYWYRQSLGQGLEFLIYFQGNSAPDKSGLPSDRFSAERTGGSVSTLTIQRTQQEDSAVYLCASSSGTSGTGELFFGEGSRLTVL.

The V gene is TRBV19, the J gene TRBJ1-1; D is possibly TRBD1 (5 bases). Germline V gene lookup returns CDR1 LNHDA and CDR2 SQIVND (reference sequence). The CDR3 is made up of 14 amino acids. V was pared by 8 bases and J by 4 bases, with 17 bases between. CDR3 region: CASGTGRGGTEAFF. The CDR3 DNA reads as TGTGCCAGTGGAACAGGTCGCGGGGGCACTGAAGCTTTCTTT.